The entry below describes one TCR beta chain. These data are taken from a study of cytomegalovirus exposure and HLA in healthy donors. The CDR3 totals 17 residues. V was cut by 1 base and J by 0 bases, with 15 bases left in between. Germline assignment: CDR1 SEHNR and CDR2 FQNEAQ (reference sequence). The PCR had 60 Vbeta and 13 Jbeta primers. Method: immunoSEQ multiplex PCR; TCRdb's copy keeps in-frame clones and lacks some. This sample carries 100,000 to 150,000 clones, 55% to 75% of them seen once, and the ten largest clones take less than 5%. This chain connects TRBV7-9 to TRBJ1-2, with TRBD1 as a possible D gene (6 bases). The TCR sequence derives from a man aged 25-40 years in good health and CMV-seronegative. The sample was PBMCs. The CDR3 DNA reads TGTGCCAGCAGCTTAGTTCGGGGGGCTCGCACTAACTATGGCTACACCTTC. The encoded protein is CASSLVRGARTNYGYTF.